The clone carrying this TCR beta chain has a handful of counts. Next came a second PCR, run for roughly 6 to 11 cycles, which used a sample-barcoded 5' primer along with a J-beta primer mix. TCRdb itself ran the 5' RACE reads through MiXCR, one entry per CDR3 protein. The sample records around 820,000 distinct CDR3 sequences, 25% being singletons. CDR1 SGHRS and CDR2 YFSETQ come from the germline V gene. Trimming cost V 0 bases and J 2 bases; bases outside gene matches: 4. The CDR3 has 16 amino acids. The data were obtained in a study of blood T cells in healthy people across ages. Study-wide background: About one barcoded TCR beta cDNA was captured per two T cells.

The sample was also linked to a second study, of T cells of mothers and their children. That investigation notes: Samples were provided by three healthy Caucasian mothers and their six children.

The material sequenced was blood. The chain uses TRBV5-1 and TRBJ1-4, with 7 bases fitting TRBD1. This TCR derives from a boy aged 5-17 years in good health. The CDR3 bases are TGCGCCAGCAGCTTGGCCGCACAGGGGACTAATGAAAAACTGTTTTTT. Translating it yields CASSLAAQGTNEKLFF.